This entry features one TCR beta chain sequence. Its specificity is unknown. Mismatch with germline at one junction end may stem from a read error. The CDR3 is 11 amino acids. Germline assignment: CDR1 MNHNY and CDR2 SVGAGI (reference sequence). The sample comes from a study of T cell repertoires in cytomegalovirus infection. TCRdb independently ran MiXCR on the reads; one entry per CDR3 protein. The table shows 550,000 to 700,000 distinct CDR3 sequences, with 35% to 50% occurring only once. The sample in question was cultured PBMCs, obtained from culture after CMV antigen stimulation. This receptor was obtained from a human donor in good health (CMV status not recorded). Some clones in this sample may be carry-over from other donors' samples. The chain combines TRBV6-6 with TRBJ2-1; the D call may be TRBD1 or TRBD2 (5 bases each). The CDR3 DNA is TGTGCCATCCTCCGGGACCCCCGTTTTATCTTC. It specifies CAILRDPRFIF.